Presented here are 6 T cell receptor beta chains from one specimen sequenced in a study of cytomegalovirus exposure and HLA in healthy donors. Vbeta (60) and Jbeta (13) primers were used in the PCR. The data were produced by immunoSEQ multiplex PCR, yet TCRdb's version contains in-frame clones alone and is incomplete. The table includes 200,000 to 300,000 clones, 82% detected once. The sequenced sample consisted of PBMCs. These receptors came from a woman aged 40 to 50 in good health and CMV-seropositive.

This clone was seen a single time. The DNA of the CDR3 is TGTGCCAGCAGTCACTATTACAGGGGTTACACTGAAGCTTTCTTT. Amino acid sequence: CASSHYYRGYTEAFF. The chain links TRBV28 to TRBJ1-1; 7 bases agree with TRBD1. In germline, CDR1 is MDHEN, CDR2 SYDVKM. Trimming took 5 bases from V and 3 from J; bases not matched to a gene: 9. The CDR3 runs 15 residues.

The chain couples TRBV11-3 to TRBJ2-3; D might be TRBD2 (5 bases). Germline V gene sequence: CDR1 SGHNT, CDR2 YENEEA. The germline V and J ends were trimmed by 7 bases and 6 bases, with 8 bases remaining between them. CDR3 length: 11 amino acids. The DNA for the CDR3 is TGTGCCAGCAACGAGCGGGATACGCAGTATTTT. Translating gives CASNERDTQYF.

To note about this clone: The sample has other DNA sequences that encode this CDR3 too. This rearrangement joins TRBV27 to TRBJ1-6; weak D call: TRBD1 (5 bases). V lost 3 bases, J lost 7 bases, and 10 bases lay in between. CDR3 size: 14 residues. CDR1 and CDR2 from the germline V gene are MNHEY and SMNVEV (reference sequence). CDR3 bases: TGTGCCAGCAGTTTTCGGGGGGGAAATTCACCCCTCCACTTT. The encoded protein is CASSFRGGNSPLHF.

This clone has just a few counts. The rearrangement joins TRBV18 to TRBJ2-7; TRBD1 matches 7 bases. With 3 bases clipped from V and 3 bases from J, the junction kept 8 bases outside the gene matches. Looked up from germline, CDR1 is KGHSH and CDR2 is LQKENI. The CDR3 has 15 residues. The CDR3 region is CASSPGQFTFYEQYF. Written as DNA, the CDR3 is TGTGCCAGCTCACCGGGACAGTTCACCTTCTACGAGCAGTACTTC.

The rearrangement links TRBV4-1 to TRBJ2-7; 8 bases match TRBD2. From germline, CDR1 is MGHRA and CDR2 YSYEKL. Losses at the gene ends were 4 bases for V and 0 bases for J; bases not matched to a gene: 2. The CDR3 runs 14 residues. DNA of the CDR3: TGCGCCAGCAGCCCCAGCGGGAGCTCCTACGAGCAGTACTTC. It yields the protein CASSPSGSSYEQYF.

The V and J genes are TRBV5-1 and TRBJ2-4; possibly TRBD2 for D (5 bases). Trimming took 4 bases from V and 8 from J, leaving 13 bases between them. The CDR3 consists of 13 residues. The V gene's germline CDR1 is SGHRS and CDR2 YFSETQ. CDR3 region: CASSPEGRDIQYF. CDR3 DNA: TGCGCCAGCAGCCCTGAGGGAAGGGACATTCAGTACTTC.